These T cell receptor beta chains were read from a single sample in a study of neurological immune-mediated disorders. A single record per CDR3 protein comes from TCRdb applying MiXCR to the 5' RACE reads. The profile shows approximately 89,000 distinct CDR3 sequences, about 12% of them singletons. The sample taken for sequencing was PBMCs. Receptor source: a female donor with HTLV-1-associated myelopathy (HAM/TSP). The CDR3 runs from the conserved cysteine through the conserved F or W. D genes are given only for firm matches. Expanded clones are given a class, and other clones once, few, many or no size at all.

TRBJ2-5	TRBV5-1	TRBD2	many	CASSQAGGRGETQYF	TGCGCCAGCAGCCAAGCGGGGGGACGAGGAGAGACCCAGTACTTC
TRBJ1-3	TRBV7-2	.	many	CASSPGGAGNTIYF	TGTGCCAGCAGTCCGGGGGGAGCGGGAAACACCATATATTTT
TRBJ2-7	TRBV20-1	.	many	CSAKDTHVGEQYF	TGCAGTGCTAAAGACACCCACGTTGGCGAGCAGTACTTC
TRBJ1-2	TRBV12-3/TRBV12-4	.	many	CASSFGGTQAIYGYTF	TGTGCCAGCAGTTTCGGGGGGACTCAGGCAATTTATGGCTACACCTTC
TRBJ2-7	TRBV28	.	many	CASTQGGIYEQYF	TGTGCCAGCACCCAGGGCGGTATCTACGAGCAGTACTTC
TRBJ2-3	TRBV20-1	TRBD2	many	CSARDLAGGQRDTQYF	TGCAGTGCTAGAGATCTAGCGGGGGGGCAAAGAGATACGCAGTATTTT
TRBJ2-1	TRBV20-1	.	many	CSASRTGQGEQFF	TGCAGTGCTAGCCGCACAGGGCAGGGAGAGCAGTTCTTC
TRBJ2-3	TRBV11-2	.	few	CASSLMASSTDTQYF	TGTGCCAGCAGCCTTATGGCCTCTAGCACAGATACGCAGTATTTT
TRBJ1-2	TRBV20-1	.	many	CSAADGDNYYGYTF	TGCAGTGCTGCGGACGGAGACAACTATTATGGCTACACCTTC
TRBJ2-1	TRBV12-3/TRBV12-4	.	medium-sized	CASSSPPTDEQFF	TGTGCCAGCAGTTCCCCACCGACCGATGAGCAGTTCTTC
TRBJ2-3	TRBV20-1	.	many	CSAPTGLYTDTQYF	TGCAGTGCCCCAACGGGACTCTACACAGATACGCAGTATTTT
TRBJ2-2	TRBV12-3/TRBV12-4	.	many	CASSPPHTGELFF	TGTGCCAGCAGCCCCCCCCACACCGGGGAGCTGTTTTTT
TRBJ2-7	TRBV4-1	.	many	CASSQDDGEGGEQYF	TGCGCCAGCAGCCAAGATGACGGGGAAGGGGGCGAGCAGTACTTC
TRBJ2-6	TRBV2	.	few	CASTELYGSGANVLTF	TGTGCCAGCACGGAGCTCTATGGCTCTGGGGCCAACGTCCTGACTTTC
TRBJ2-2	TRBV5-5	.	.	CASSFVQGNTGELFF	TGTGCCAGCAGCTTCGTACAGGGGAACACCGGGGAGCTGTTTTTT
TRBJ1-1	TRBV5-1	.	few	CASSNPDPDLNTEAFF	TGCGCCAGCTCTAACCCCGATCCGGATCTGAACACTGAAGCTTTCTTT
TRBJ1-2	TRBV7-2	.	many	CASSFTENYGYTF	TGTGCCAGCAGCTTCACGGAAAACTATGGCTACACCTTC
TRBJ2-7	TRBV4-2	TRBD1	many	CASSQDDDKGAYEQYF	TGTGCCAGCAGCCAAGATGACGACAAGGGGGCTTACGAGCAGTACTTC
TRBJ2-2	TRBV11-2	.	many	CASSNRSGAGTGELFF	TGTGCCAGCAGCAACCGCTCCGGGGCCGGCACCGGGGAGCTGTTTTTT
TRBJ2-2	TRBV7-8	.	many	CASSSLPPPNTGELFF	TGTGCCAGCAGCTCCCTCCCGCCTCCGAACACCGGGGAGCTGTTTTTT
TRBJ1-4	TRBV28	.	few	CASSPAGYNEKLFF	TGTGCCAGCAGCCCCGCAGGGTATAATGAAAAACTGTTTTTT
TRBJ2-3	TRBV6-6	TRBD1	few	CASSYPLTGSTDTQYF	TGTGCCAGCAGTTACCCCTTGACAGGGAGCACAGATACGCAGTATTTT
TRBJ2-6	TRBV7-6	.	.	CASSLLTRASNSGANVLTF	TGTGCCAGCAGCTTACTGACTCGGGCCTCCAATTCTGGGGCCAACGTCCTGACTTTC
TRBJ2-3	TRBV7-9	.	many	CGVRTGKGTDTQYF	TGTGGCGTTCGGACGGGGAAGGGCACAGATACGCAGTATTTT
TRBJ1-2	TRBV6-5	TRBD1	.	CASSLATRQGGYTF	TGTGCCAGCAGCCTCGCTACTCGACAGGGGGGCTACACCTTC
TRBJ2-7	TRBV7-2	TRBD2	many	CASSLTSGGMIEQYF	TGTGCCAGCAGCCTCACTAGCGGGGGAATGATCGAGCAGTACTTC
TRBJ1-5	TRBV5-1	.	many	CASSLDGVNQPQHF	TGCGCCAGCAGCTTGGATGGCGTTAATCAGCCCCAGCATTTT
TRBJ2-7	TRBV5-1	TRBD2	many	CASSSGLFSYEQYF	TGCGCCAGCAGCTCGGGACTATTTTCGTACGAGCAGTACTTC